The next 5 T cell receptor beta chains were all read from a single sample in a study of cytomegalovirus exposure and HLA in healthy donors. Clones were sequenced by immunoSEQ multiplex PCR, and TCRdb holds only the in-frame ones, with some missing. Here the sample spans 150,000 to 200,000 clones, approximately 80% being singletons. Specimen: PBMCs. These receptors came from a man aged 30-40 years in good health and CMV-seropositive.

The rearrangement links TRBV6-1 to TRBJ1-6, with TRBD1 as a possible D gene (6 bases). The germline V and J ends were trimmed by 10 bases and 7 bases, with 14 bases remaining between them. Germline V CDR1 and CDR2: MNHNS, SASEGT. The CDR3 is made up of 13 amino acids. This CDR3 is CATRQDLNSPLHF. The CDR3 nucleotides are TGTGCCACCAGACAGGACCTGAATTCACCCCTCCACTTT.

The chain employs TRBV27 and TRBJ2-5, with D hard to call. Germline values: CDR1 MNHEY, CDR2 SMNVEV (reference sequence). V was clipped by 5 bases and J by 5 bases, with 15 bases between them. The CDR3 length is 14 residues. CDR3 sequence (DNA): TGTGCCAGCAGTCCGACTTCATACGCGGAGACCCAGTACTTC. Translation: CASSPTSYAETQYF.

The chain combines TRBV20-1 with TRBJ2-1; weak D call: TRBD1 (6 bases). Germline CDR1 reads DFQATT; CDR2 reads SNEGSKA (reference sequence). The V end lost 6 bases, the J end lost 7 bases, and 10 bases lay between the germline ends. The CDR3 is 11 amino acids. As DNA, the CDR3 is TGCAGTGCCAAACAGGGTAATGAGCAGTTCTTC. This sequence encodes CSAKQGNEQFF.

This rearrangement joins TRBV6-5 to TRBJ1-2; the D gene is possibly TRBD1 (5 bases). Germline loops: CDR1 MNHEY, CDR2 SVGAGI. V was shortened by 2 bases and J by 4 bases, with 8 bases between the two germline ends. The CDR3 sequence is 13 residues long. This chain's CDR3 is CASSYEGLYGYTF. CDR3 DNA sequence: TGTGCCAGCAGTTACGAGGGACTCTATGGCTACACCTTC.

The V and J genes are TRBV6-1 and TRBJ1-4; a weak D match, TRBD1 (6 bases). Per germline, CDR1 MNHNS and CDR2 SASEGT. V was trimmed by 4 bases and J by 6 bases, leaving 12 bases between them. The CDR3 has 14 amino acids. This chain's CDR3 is CASSAWTEDEKLFF. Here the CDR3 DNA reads TGTGCCAGCAGTGCATGGACAGAGGATGAAAAACTGTTTTTT.